These 27 T cell receptor beta chains came from one sample sequenced in a study of Ad26.COV2.S vaccination and SARS-CoV-2 variants. Assay: immunoSEQ multiplex PCR; the TCRdb copy retains only in-frame clones and omits some. There are fewer than 400,000 clones in the sample; roughly 90% occur only once, and approximately 5.8% lies in the top ten. Treatment meaning: around 19 received Ad26.COV2.S at low or high dose, single or two shots; several received placebo; per-sample allocation not given. Day 63 after the first vaccine or placebo injection was the time point for sampling. The input for sequencing was peripheral blood, taken in a trial of Ad26.COV2.S vaccine versus placebo. These receptors were obtained from a person aged 18-65 years who received the Ad26.COV2.S COVID-19 vaccine or a placebo.

V usage is TRBV28 and J usage is TRBJ1-1; D is perhaps TRBD1 (6 bases). V was clipped by 6 bases and J by 1 base, with 18 bases between them. The CDR3 consists of 16 residues. Germline CDR1 is MDHEN and CDR2 is SYDVKM. CDR3 DNA: TGTGCCAGCAGAAGGGTTAGGGGGTACGAGAACACTGAAGCTTTCTTT. Translating gives CASRRVRGYENTEAFF. Variable domain in full (rest from reference TRBV28 and TRBJ1-1): DVKVTQSSRYLVKRTGEKVFLECVQDMDHENMFWYRQDPGLGLRLIYFSYDVKMKEKGDIPEGYSVSREKKERFSLILESASTNQTSMYLCASRRVRGYENTEAFFGQGTRLTVV.

The genes are TRBV7-2 and TRBJ1-5; 7 positions agree with TRBD1. The CDR3 contains 13 residues. The germline gives CDR1 SGHTA, CDR2 FQGNSA. The CDR3 sequence is CGGGTASNQPQHF. CDR3 sequence (DNA): TGTGGAGGAGGGACAGCTAGCAATCAGCCCCAGCATTTT.

The chain employs TRBV9 and TRBJ1-3; D ambiguous. This CDR3 has 15 residues. Deletions cut 1 base from V and 0 bases from J, with 8 bases between. CDR1 and CDR2 (germline): SGDLS, YYNGEE. CDR3 amino acids: CASSVREFSGNTIYF. The CDR3 region has the DNA TGTGCCAGCAGCGTACGCGAGTTCTCTGGAAACACCATATATTTT.

The chain uses TRBV28 and TRBJ2-3, with D possibly being TRBD1 or TRBD2 (5 bases each). The V end was cut by 7 bases, the J end by 0 bases, with 17 bases between. The V gene's germline CDR1 is MDHEN and CDR2 SYDVKM. The CDR3 loop spans 16 amino acids. The CDR3 nucleotides read TGTGCCAGCACCCGCCGGGGCCGCCGTAGCACAGATACGCAGTATTTT. This translates into CASTRRGRRSTDTQYF.

This chain connects TRBV5-1 to TRBJ1-4, with 7 nucleotides matching TRBD1. Germline V gene sequence: CDR1 SGHRS, CDR2 YFSETQ. The CDR3 length is 14 residues. V shed 3 bases, J shed 8 bases, and the junction held 7 bases outside the gene matches. CDR3 bases: TGCGCCAGCAGCTGGACTCAGGGGGAAGAAAAACTGTTTTTT. It yields the protein CASSWTQGEEKLFF. The full variable domain, its missing parts supplied by reference TRBV5-1 and TRBJ1-4, is KAGVTQTPRYLIKTRGQQVTLSCSPISGHRSVSWYQQTPGQGLQFLFEYFSETQRNKGNFPGRFSGRQFSNSRSEMNVSTLELGDSALYLCASSWTQGEEKLFFGSGTQLSVL.

This clone was seen just once. J is TRBJ2-3 and V is TRBV29-1; D might be TRBD1 or TRBD2, each matching 5 bases. CDR1 SQVTM and CDR2 ANQGSEA come from the germline V gene. The CDR3 length is 14 residues. The V and J ends lost 0 bases and 6 bases respectively, with 13 bases between them. The CDR3 DNA reads TGCAGCGTTGAAGATCTTCCCAGGGACGATACGCAGTATTTT. Residues: CSVEDLPRDDTQYF.

The chain carries TRBV10-3 and TRBJ2-7; perhaps D is TRBD1 or TRBD2 (5 bases each). V was trimmed by 10 bases and J by 0 bases, leaving 19 bases between them. The CDR3 is 15 amino acids. Germline CDR1 and CDR2: ENHRY and SYGVKD. DNA of the CDR3: TGTGCCACGTCCCGGGACCGCACATCCTCCTACGAGCAGTACGTC. Translating it yields CATSRDRTSSYEQYV.

The J gene is TRBJ1-2, the V gene TRBV12-3 or TRBV12-4; D unresolved. The V end lost 3 bases, the J end lost 2 bases, and 7 bases lay between the germline ends. The CDR3 has 13 residues. The CDR3 DNA reads as TGTGCCAGCAGTTTTCCCCTAAACTATGGCTACACCTTC. Amino acid sequence: CASSFPLNYGYTF.

V gene TRBV3-1 (or the pseudogene TRBV3-2) combines with J gene TRBJ1-2; unclear D gene. Trimming shortened V by 1 base and J by 5 bases, and 8 bases separated the two germline ends. The germline V gene has CDR1 LGHDT and CDR2 YNNKEL (reference sequence). This CDR3 has 13 amino acids. CDR3 sequence: CASSQAAVYGYTF. CDR3 DNA sequence: TGTGCCAGCAGCCAAGCGGCGGTGTATGGCTACACCTTC.

Concerning this clone itself: This specimen includes other DNA sequences encoding the same CDR3. This rearrangement joins TRBV6-5 to TRBJ2-2; D possibly corresponds to TRBD1 (6 bases). The CDR3 extends over 16 amino acids. Germline V gene sequence: CDR1 MNHEY, CDR2 SVGAGI. The V and J ends lost 1 base and 5 bases respectively, with 14 bases between them. CDR3 amino acids: CASSYLAGAGTGELFF. CDR3 nucleotide sequence: TGTGCCAGCAGTTACTTGGCAGGGGCCGGGACCGGGGAGCTGTTTTTT.

V gene TRBV7-2 combines with J gene TRBJ1-5; no clear D. Germline CDR1 SGHTA, CDR2 FQGNSA. CDR3 size: 13 residues. Trimming left V 5 bases short and J 5 bases short, with 10 bases between. Here the CDR3 reads CASSPSPDQPQHF. DNA for the CDR3: TGTGCCAGCAGCCCCTCCCCGGATCAGCCCCAGCATTTT.

The rearrangement links TRBV7-8 to TRBJ1-1; possible D gene TRBD1, 6 bases. Looked up from germline, CDR1 is SGHVS and CDR2 is FQNEAQ. V lost 1 base to trimming and J lost 4 bases, with 13 bases between them. This CDR3 has 15 amino acids. For the CDR3, the DNA is TGTGCCAGCAGCTTAGTTCGTCGAGGGGGCACTGAAGCTTTCTTT. Translation: CASSLVRRGGTEAFF.

V usage is TRBV4-1 and J usage is TRBJ1-1; TRBD1 aligns across 9 bases. The V and J ends lost 2 bases and 0 bases, in that order; junction bases with no gene match: 4. The CDR3 covers 16 residues. Germline lookup yields CDR1 MGHRA and CDR2 YSYEKL. The CDR3 DNA reads as TGCGCCAGCAGCCAAACAGGGGGCTGGGTGAACACTGAAGCTTTCTTT. Protein product: CASSQTGGWVNTEAFF.

V is TRBV28 and J is TRBJ1-1, with a tentative D call TRBD1 (6 bases). V shed 6 bases and J shed 7 bases, with 18 bases lying between them. Germline V lookup: CDR1 MDHEN, CDR2 SYDVKM. CDR3 length: 14 residues. The CDR3 DNA sequence: TGTGCCAGCAGCCTCGACCCCAGGGGAGGTGAAGCTTTCTTT. Its translation: CASSLDPRGGEAFF.

The chain has TRBV27 and TRBJ2-5; D remains unclear. CDR3 length: 12 amino acids. V was pared by 6 bases and J by 5 bases, with 10 bases between. Germline V gene data show CDR1 as MNHEY and CDR2 as SMNVEV (reference sequence). The CDR3 DNA follows: TGTGCCAGCAGCCTGGAAGGGGAGACCCAGTACTTC. Translated: CASSLEGETQYF.

V and J are TRBV4-3 and TRBJ1-1, with 8 bases identical to TRBD1. Trimming took 4 bases from V and 0 from J; bases not matched to a gene: 10. The CDR3 is 17 residues long. The V gene's germline CDR1 is LGHNA and CDR2 YSLEER. The CDR3 loop reads CASSLSGGEHMNTEAFF. CDR3 nucleotides: TGCGCCAGCAGCCTCTCAGGGGGCGAGCACATGAACACTGAAGCTTTCTTT.

This clone was seen once. The genes are TRBV7-2 and TRBJ2-3, with D hard to call. The CDR3 has 13 amino acids. Germline V CDR1 and CDR2: SGHTA, FQGNSA. V was cut by 7 bases and J by 1 base, with 9 bases left in between. CDR3 sequence reads: CASTDRGTDTQYF. CDR3 bases: TGTGCCAGCACCGATCGGGGCACAGATACGCAGTATTTT.

As for this clone: The same CDR3 also results from other DNA sequences found in this sample. The CDR3 here is CSVGDSSYEQYV. CDR3 bases: TGCAGCGTTGGAGACAGCTCCTACGAGCAGTACGTC. The chain uses TRBV29-1 and TRBJ2-7, with a tentative D call TRBD1 (5 bases). CDR3 size: 12 residues. Trimming took off 4 bases at V and 0 bases at J, with 7 bases between the two ends. Looked up from germline, CDR1 is SQVTM and CDR2 is ANQGSEA.

The chain joins TRBV4-1 to TRBJ1-2; the D is unclear. Deletions cut 2 bases from V and 4 bases from J, with 14 bases between. Germline values: CDR1 MGHRA, CDR2 YSYEKL. The CDR3 spans 15 residues. For the CDR3, the DNA is TGCGCCAGCAGCCAATTAGACGGCAAATTCTATGGCTACACCTTC. It codes for CASSQLDGKFYGYTF.

This clone was seen a handful of times. This rearrangement joins TRBV14 to TRBJ2-2; D unresolved. The V end was cut by 2 bases, the J end by 3 bases, with 4 bases between. The germline V gene has CDR1 SGHDN and CDR2 FVKESK. The CDR3 runs 13 residues. The CDR3 DNA reads TGTGCCAGCAGCCAATACCACACCGGGGAGCTGTTTTTT. Translating it yields CASSQYHTGELFF.

The chain has TRBV9 and TRBJ2-5, with D perhaps matching TRBD2 (5 bases). The CDR3 runs to 13 residues. The V gene lost 4 bases and the J gene lost 3 bases, with 10 bases spanning the gap. CDR1 SGDLS and CDR2 YYNGEE come from the germline V gene. CDR3: CASSPEVEETQYF. In DNA, the CDR3 is TGTGCCAGCAGCCCGGAGGTAGAAGAGACCCAGTACTTC.

The genes are TRBV5-1 and TRBJ1-1; TRBD1 is a possible D gene (6 bases). The CDR3 is 15 amino acids. The ends were cut back, 5 bases at V and 4 bases at J, with 18 bases in the middle. Germline CDR1 and CDR2: SGHRS and YFSETQ. The CDR3 loop is CASSQQGQESTEAFF. CDR3 nucleotides: TGCGCCAGCAGTCAACAGGGTCAGGAGAGCACTGAAGCTTTCTTT.

This chain links TRBV7-6 with TRBJ2-1, with 7 bases identical to TRBD1. V shed 5 bases, J shed 0 bases, and the junction held 10 bases outside the gene matches. Germline loops: CDR1 SGHVS, CDR2 FNYEAQ. CDR3 length equals 17 residues. This chain's CDR3 is CASSPGGSWSSYNEQFF. In nucleotides, the CDR3 is TGTGCCAGCAGCCCAGGGGGTAGCTGGAGCTCCTACAATGAGCAGTTCTTC. Together with reference TRBV7-6 and TRBJ2-1, the CDR3 gives the full variable domain: GAGVSQSPRYKVTKRGQDVALRCDPISGHVSLYWYRQALGQGPEFLTYFNYEAQQDKSGLPNDRFSAERPEGSISTLTIQRTEQRDSAMYRCASSPGGSWSSYNEQFFGPGTRLTVL.

The chain employs TRBV3-1 (or the pseudogene TRBV3-2) and TRBJ1-2; tentative D call: TRBD1 (6 bases). This CDR3 has 13 amino acids. V was shortened by 4 bases and J by 8 bases, with 14 bases between the two germline ends. Germline CDR1 and CDR2: LGHDT and YNNKEL (reference sequence). CDR3 in DNA: TGTGCCAGCAGCCCATACCCGGGACACGGCTACACCTTC. Encoded protein: CASSPYPGHGYTF.

The V gene is TRBV7-2, the J gene TRBJ1-1; D is possibly TRBD1 (6 bases). The V end was cut by 6 bases, the J end by 0 bases, with 14 bases between. Germline V gives CDR1 SGHTA, CDR2 FQGNSA. CDR3 length: 15 residues. The CDR3 DNA follows: TGTGCCAGCAGACGATGGACAGTCATGAACACTGAAGCTTTCTTT. Encoded protein: CASRRWTVMNTEAFF.

The chain joins TRBV5-4 to TRBJ1-2; tentatively, D is TRBD1 (6 bases). CDR1 and CDR2 from the germline V gene are SGHNT and YYREEE (reference sequence). Trimming left V 4 bases short and J 9 bases short, with 19 bases between. The CDR3 runs 14 residues. The CDR3 spells CASSPDMDRLSYTF. CDR3 sequence (DNA): TGTGCCAGCAGCCCGGACATGGACAGATTGAGCTACACCTTC. The variable domain in full, with the rest retrieved from reference TRBV5-4 and TRBJ1-2, is ETGVTQSPTHLIKTRGQQVTLRCSSQSGHNTVSWYQQALGQGPQFIFQYYREEENGRGNFPPRFSGLQFPNYSSELNVNALELDDSALYLCASSPDMDRLSYTFGSGTRLTVV.

The chain has TRBV6-5 and TRBJ2-4; D remains unclear. V lost 8 bases, J lost 5 bases, and 7 bases lay in between. The length of the CDR3 is 11 residues. CDR1 is MNHEY and CDR2 is SVGAGI in the germline V gene. The CDR3 sequence: CASGRENIQYF. DNA for the CDR3: TGTGCCAGCGGTCGAGAAAACATTCAGTACTTC.